This TCR beta chain was identified during a study of T cell clones after liver transplantation. Method: immunoSEQ multiplex PCR; TCRdb's copy keeps in-frame clones and lacks some. This table has roughly 80,000 clones, 80% to 85% appearing once. CDR1 is MNHEY, CDR2 SMNVEV, per germline (reference sequence). Trimming left V 6 bases short and J 0 bases short, with 14 bases between. This CDR3 has 16 residues. Sequenced material: CD4+ T cells from blood, taken approximately 3.5 years after liver transplant. The genes are TRBV27 and TRBJ1-4; the D gene is possibly TRBD1 (6 bases). This receptor was taken from a human patient who received a liver transplant. Some T cells may have originated in the graft donor. CDR3 sequence reads: CASRRGWTATNEKLFF. The CDR3 DNA follows: TGTGCCAGCAGACGCGGATGGACAGCAACTAATGAAAAACTGTTTTTT.